What follows describes a single TCR beta chain. The antigen is not known. The time point is: week 23, last vaccination. With topical imiquimod, each dose of the vaccine consisted of 300 ug of mutant IDH1 20-mer peptide. The data stem from a study of a mutant IDH1 vaccine in newly diagnosed glioma. For the study at large: Eight vaccinations went to patients in weeks 1, 3, 5, 7, 11, 15, 19, 23. The treated population exhibited a male proportion of approximately 62%, a female proportion of roughly 38%, and a mean age of about 40 years. It was radiotherapy, temozolomide, or both that patients received previously, with most receiving both. Notes on the study in general: Patients mounted vaccine-induced immune responses in approximately 93% of cases.

Clones were read by immunoSEQ multiplex PCR, and TCRdb kept only the in-frame ones, dropping some. This repertoire shows 60,000 to 100,000 clones, more than 80% found once; its top ten account for around 0.77%. Germline V CDR1 and CDR2: MNHEY, SVGAGI. Trimming removed 7 bases from V and 6 bases from J, with 18 bases in between. CDR3 size: 15 residues. The sequences come from PBMCs, collected from a glioma patient whose treatment included an IDH1 peptide vaccine. The receptor's source is a woman between 50 and 59 years old with glioma. This chain joins TRBV6-5 and TRBJ2-2; the D call may be TRBD1 or TRBD2 (5 bases each). In DNA, the CDR3 is TGTGCCAGCAAGATAGGGACCGTGGGGGCCGGGGAGCTGTTTTTT. Protein product: CASKIGTVGAGELFF.